Presented here are 22 T cell receptor beta chains from one specimen sequenced in a study of shared clonotypes between healthy human individuals. Data came from immunoSEQ multiplex PCR; TCRdb stores just in-frame clones and leaves some out. The profile shows hundreds of thousands of clones, more than 85% of them singletons. Naive CD8 isolation took CD45RO-negative cells positively selected for CCR7 and excluded terminally differentiated effector memory CD45RA+ cells. The sequenced sample was naive CD8+ T cells sorted from blood. The receptors originated from a man aged 25 to 40 in good health.

The gene calls are TRBV7-9 and TRBJ1-2; 7 positions agree with TRBD1. The CDR3 has 16 residues. The V and J ends lost 1 base and 5 bases, in that order; junction bases with no gene match: 10. Looked up from germline, CDR1 is SEHNR and CDR2 is FQNEAQ (reference sequence). The CDR3 DNA sequence: TGTGCCAGCAGCTTAGGAACAGGGGAGTGGGAATATGGCTACACCTTC. Protein sequence: CASSLGTGEWEYGYTF.

The chain combines TRBV9 with TRBJ2-7; D may be TRBD1 (7 bases). Germline CDR1 is SGDLS and CDR2 is YYNGEE. V shed 4 bases and J shed 5 bases, with 25 bases lying between them. The CDR3 runs to 17 residues. CDR3 DNA: TGTGCCAGCAGCTCCCGCAGGGGGGAGGACAGGTTTGACGAGCAGTACTTC. This gives the protein CASSSRRGEDRFDEQYF.

The genes are TRBV27 and TRBJ1-2; tentative D call: TRBD1 (5 bases). The CDR3 is 12 amino acids. Trimming took 0 bases from V and 9 from J, leaving 8 bases between them. Germline CDR1 and CDR2: MNHEY and SMNVEV (reference sequence). Here the CDR3 reads CASSLSGGSYTF. CDR3 nucleotides: TGTGCCAGCAGTTTATCGGGGGGGAGCTACACCTTC.

The V call is TRBV7-9, the J call TRBJ1-2, with 11 bases that match TRBD1. Unmatched junction bases numbered 9, after V lost 5 bases and J lost 7 bases. The CDR3 sequence is 15 residues long. Germline-derived CDR1 and CDR2 are SEHNR and FQNEAQ (reference sequence). CDR3 sequence (DNA): TGTGCCAGCAGCGCCGGAGGACAGGGGGCGCGTGGCTACACCTTC. It encodes CASSAGGQGARGYTF.

The chain carries TRBV5-1 and TRBJ2-1; no clear D gene. The CDR3 runs 14 residues. Looked up from germline, CDR1 is SGHRS and CDR2 is YFSETQ. Trimming pared 2 bases from V and 5 bases from J, leaving 11 bases between. DNA for the CDR3: TGCGCCAGCAGCTTTTCGCAGGCCCACAATGAGCAGTTCTTC. This encodes CASSFSQAHNEQFF.

CDR3 bases: TGTGCCAGCAGCTTGAAGGCAGGGGTGCCGGTGAGTGGCTACACCTTC. This encodes CASSLKAGVPVSGYTF. The chain couples TRBV7-6 to TRBJ1-2, with D possibly TRBD1 on 6 matching bases. CDR1 and CDR2 from the germline V gene are SGHVS and FNYEAQ. V was clipped by 3 bases and J by 7 bases, with 21 bases between them. CDR3 length: 16 amino acids.

The rearrangement joins TRBV4-2 to TRBJ2-3; D is ambiguous. V was pared by 4 bases and J by 1 base, with 9 bases between. Per the germline V gene, CDR1 is LGHNA and CDR2 is YNFKEQ. This CDR3 contains 14 residues. CDR3 DNA: TGTGCCAGCAGCCCTGGTAGGGGCACAGATACGCAGTATTTT. Amino acids: CASSPGRGTDTQYF.

The chain employs TRBV6-4 and TRBJ2-2, with 13 bases aligning to TRBD2. The length of the CDR3 is 19 residues. The V gene end was trimmed by 6 bases and the J gene end by 0 bases; junction bases not matched to a gene: 10. Germline V lookup: CDR1 MRHNA, CDR2 SNTAGT. For the CDR3, the DNA is TGTGCCAGCAGGAGGGGGACTAGCGGGAATGCCGCGAACACCGGGGAGCTGTTTTTT. Translation: CASRRGTSGNAANTGELFF.

V is TRBV7-3 and J is TRBJ2-7; 9 bases line up with TRBD2. Looked up from germline, CDR1 is SGHTA and CDR2 is FQGTGA. V shed 5 bases, J shed 5 bases, and the junction held 10 bases outside the gene matches. This CDR3 has 15 residues. This CDR3 reads CASSPYGGRADEQYF. The CDR3 DNA reads TGTGCCAGCAGCCCCTATGGCGGGAGGGCCGACGAGCAGTACTTC. Together with reference TRBV7-3 and TRBJ2-7, the CDR3 gives the full variable domain: GAGVSQTPSNKVTEKGKYVELRCDPISGHTALYWYRQSLGQGPEFLIYFQGTGAADDSGLPNDRFFAVRPEGSVSTLKIQRTERGDSAVYLCASSPYGGRADEQYFGPGTRLTVT.

The V gene is TRBV2, the J gene TRBJ2-2, with a possible D match to TRBD1 (5 bases). The V end was cut by 4 bases, the J end by 7 bases, with 13 bases between. This CDR3 has 14 residues. Germline assignment: CDR1 SNHLY and CDR2 FYNNEI. CDR3 sequence: CASSGIGQGGELFF. The DNA for the CDR3 is TGTGCCAGCAGTGGAATAGGGCAGGGCGGGGAGCTGTTTTTT.

This clone was found once. This rearrangement joins TRBV2 to TRBJ1-5; D is uncertain. The ends were cut back, 4 bases at V and 0 bases at J, with 7 bases in the middle. This CDR3 contains 14 residues. Germline loops: CDR1 SNHLY, CDR2 FYNNEI. Here the CDR3 reads CASSALDSNQPQHF. Here the CDR3 DNA reads TGTGCCAGCAGTGCGTTGGATAGCAATCAGCCCCAGCATTTT.

This chain links TRBV11-2 with TRBJ2-5; the D gene is possibly TRBD2 (6 bases). This CDR3 has 14 residues. The ends were cut back, 5 bases at V and 7 bases at J, with 17 bases in the middle. The V gene's germline CDR1 is SGHAT and CDR2 FQNNGV. The CDR3 nucleotides are TGTGCCAGCAGCCCCCCGGTAGTCGGGGGGACCCAGTACTTC. This sequence encodes CASSPPVVGGTQYF. The full variable domain, rest sourced from reference TRBV11-2 and TRBJ2-5, is EAGVAQSPRYKIIEKRQSVAFWCNPISGHATLYWYQQILGQGPKLLIQFQNNGVVDDSQLPKDRFSAERLKGVDSTLKIQPAKLEDSAVYLCASSPPVVGGTQYFGPGTRLLVL.

The V gene is TRBV11-2, the J gene TRBJ2-7; tentative D call: TRBD1 (5 bases). V lost 3 bases, J lost 3 bases, and 12 bases lay in between. The CDR3 has 14 amino acids. Germline values: CDR1 SGHAT, CDR2 FQNNGV. The chain's CDR3 is CASSLGREVYEQYF. The CDR3 DNA reads as TGTGCCAGCAGCTTGGGCAGGGAAGTCTACGAGCAGTACTTC.

The chain joins TRBV19 to TRBJ2-2; the D is unclear. V shed 5 bases and J shed 4 bases, with 8 bases lying between them. The CDR3 is 13 amino acids. Per germline, CDR1 LNHDA and CDR2 SQIVND (reference sequence). CDR3 nucleotides: TGTGCCAGTAGTGTAGCCTCCACCGGGGAGCTGTTTTTT. Translated, it gives CASSVASTGELFF.

The chain combines TRBV5-1 with TRBJ1-2; 7 bases agree with TRBD1. V gave up 1 base and J gave up 4 bases; unmatched junction bases: 7. From germline, CDR1 is SGHRS and CDR2 YFSETQ. This CDR3 region has 15 residues. This CDR3 is CASSLMDRTLYGYTF. The CDR3 nucleotides are TGCGCCAGCAGCTTGATGGACAGGACCCTCTATGGCTACACCTTC. The full variable domain, rest sourced from reference TRBV5-1 and TRBJ1-2, is KAGVTQTPRYLIKTRGQQVTLSCSPISGHRSVSWYQQTPGQGLQFLFEYFSETQRNKGNFPGRFSGRQFSNSRSEMNVSTLELGDSALYLCASSLMDRTLYGYTFGSGTRLTVV.

The chain employs TRBV5-1 and TRBJ2-3; TRBD1 aligns across 8 bases. The CDR3 runs 18 residues. V gave up 4 bases and J gave up 2 bases; unmatched junction bases: 15. CDR1 and CDR2 from the germline V gene are SGHRS and YFSETQ. CDR3 sequence (DNA): TGCGCCAGCAGCCCTTGGTTGGAGGGACAGGAGTACACAGATACGCAGTATTTT. It specifies CASSPWLEGQEYTDTQYF.

This chain uses TRBV11-2 with TRBJ2-1, with 11 nucleotides matching TRBD2. This CDR3 region has 17 residues. Trimming cost V 1 base and J 9 bases; bases outside gene matches: 11. The germline V gene has CDR1 SGHAT and CDR2 FQNNGV. The CDR3 DNA sequence: TGTGCCAGCAGCTTAGGGCCACTAGCGGGAGTTCAATTTGAGCAGTTCTTC. Its translation: CASSLGPLAGVQFEQFF.

This chain joins TRBV2 and TRBJ2-1; 7 bases match TRBD2. Per germline, CDR1 SNHLY and CDR2 FYNNEI. The V segment lost 8 bases and the J segment 7 bases; nucleotides outside the gene matches: 2. This CDR3 has 11 residues. The CDR3 nucleotides read TGTGCCAGCGTCGGGAGGAATGAGCAGTTCTTC. This gives the protein CASVGRNEQFF. Complete variable domain (other parts from reference TRBV2 and TRBJ2-1): EPEVTQTPSHQVTQMGQEVILRCVPISNHLYFYWYRQILGQKVEFLVSFYNNEISEKSEIFDDQFSVERPDGSNFTLKIRSTKLEDSAMYFCASVGRNEQFFGPGTRLTVL.

Comments on this clone: A read error may explain this, as a much larger clone is one base away. Other DNA sequences in the same sample also yield this CDR3. The chain combines TRBV28 with TRBJ2-7; D not certain. The CDR3 has 11 residues. Germline V gene lookup returns CDR1 MDHEN and CDR2 SYDVKM. Trimming left V 3 bases short and J 2 bases short, with 2 bases between. The CDR3 coding sequence is TGTGCCAGCAGTTTTACCTACGAGCAGTACTTC. Translation: CASSFTYEQYF. Using reference TRBV28 and TRBJ2-7 for the parts outside the CDR3, the full variable domain is DVKVTQSSRYLVKRTGEKVFLECVQDMDHENMFWYRQDPGLGLRLIYFSYDVKMKEKGDIPEGYSVSREKKERFSLILESASTNQTSMYLCASSFTYEQYFGPGTRLTVT.

V and J are TRBV6-6 and TRBJ2-4; D is ambiguous. The CDR3 extends over 15 amino acids. V lost 2 bases, J lost 3 bases, and 11 bases lay in between. Germline CDR1 is MNHNY and CDR2 is SVGAGI (reference sequence). CDR3 bases: TGTGCCAGCAGTTACACGGCGGAAAGCAAAAACATTCAGTACTTC. It specifies CASSYTAESKNIQYF.

This clone was observed once. V and J are TRBV7-6 and TRBJ2-3; 8 nucleotides line up with TRBD1. CDR1 and CDR2 (germline): SGHVS, FNYEAQ. The CDR3 sequence is 15 residues long. With V trimmed by 5 bases and J by 0 bases, 4 bases remained unmatched. CDR3 loop: CASSKGQASTDTQYF. DNA of the CDR3: TGTGCCAGCAGCAAGGGACAGGCTAGCACAGATACGCAGTATTTT.

J is TRBJ1-5 and V is TRBV28, with D perhaps TRBD1 (6 bases). V gave up 1 base and J gave up 3 bases, with 7 bases separating them. CDR1 and CDR2 (germline): MDHEN, SYDVKM. The CDR3 extends over 14 amino acids. In nucleotides, the CDR3 is TGTGCCAGCAGTTTATCAGGGGACAATCAGCCCCAGCATTTT. Translating it yields CASSLSGDNQPQHF.